These 4 T cell receptor beta chains originate from one sample sequenced in a study of T cells after yellow fever vaccination. A single record per CDR3 protein comes from TCRdb applying MiXCR to the 5' RACE reads. The sample includes about 340,000 distinct CDR3 sequences, 8.7% of them seen just once. Source: PBMCs, taken on the day of the first yellow fever vaccination. These receptor sequences come from a man between 18 and 29 years old who received the YFV17D yellow fever vaccine.

Only a few counts were recorded for this clonotype. The genes are TRBV11-1 and TRBJ1-1; perhaps TRBD1 as D (5 bases). Trimming shortened V by 5 bases and J by 3 bases, and 10 bases separated the two germline ends. The CDR3 sequence is 13 residues long. CDR1 and CDR2 from the germline V gene are SGHAT and FQDESV (reference sequence). CDR3 in amino acids: CASSADRYTEAFF. CDR3 nucleotide sequence: TGTGCCAGCAGCGCAGACAGATACACTGAAGCTTTCTTT.

This clonotype was counted between two and nine times. The gene calls are TRBV7-9 and TRBJ1-2, with unresolved D. CDR1 is SEHNR, CDR2 FQNEAQ, per germline (reference sequence). The CDR3 is 13 residues long. The V gene lost 0 bases and the J gene lost 10 bases, with 12 bases spanning the gap. The CDR3 here is CASSLAPTRVYTF. DNA for the CDR3: TGTGCCAGCAGCTTAGCCCCTACACGCGTCTACACCTTC.

This clonotype was counted ten times or more. This rearrangement joins TRBV14 to TRBJ1-1, with D unclear. The V end lost 4 bases, the J end lost 0 bases, and 6 bases lay between the germline ends. Looked up from germline, CDR1 is SGHDN and CDR2 is FVKESK. CDR3 size: 13 residues. CDR3 sequence reads: CASSRGLNTEAFF. The CDR3 bases are TGTGCCAGCAGCCGAGGGTTGAACACTGAAGCTTTCTTT.

Ten or more counts support this clonotype. The chain employs TRBV7-9 and TRBJ2-7; D gene uncertain. Germline V gives CDR1 SEHNR, CDR2 FQNEAQ (reference sequence). The ends were cut back, 0 bases at V and 0 bases at J, with 9 bases in the middle. The CDR3 extends over 15 amino acids. Here the CDR3 DNA reads TGTGCCAGCAGCTTAGCAGGGCCCTCCTCCTACGAGCAGTACTTC. Its translation is CASSLAGPSSYEQYF.